The clone carrying this T cell receptor (beta chain) turned up a few times. Donors were grouped by their self-reported clinical history. These data are taken from a study of blood T cell repertoires in COVID-19. Study in general: COVID-19 samples from acute and convalescent phases originated in the United States, Italy and Spain.

Original analysis: Estimation of nucleated cell counts relied on the amplification of reference gene primers. Data came from immunoSEQ multiplex PCR; TCRdb stores just in-frame clones and leaves some out. The V and J calls and clone size come from that table; D and trimming were worked out from the DNA. Here the sample spans about 480,000 clones, around 89% being singletons. This CDR3 contains 15 residues. The V segment lost 4 bases and the J segment 2 bases; nucleotides outside the gene matches: 6. Germline V gene lookup returns CDR1 SQVTM and CDR2 ANQGSEA. This sequence originates from a woman aged 40-49 years who had recovered from COVID-19. V is TRBV29-1 and J is TRBJ2-1, with 9 bases lining up with TRBD1. The sequenced material came from PBMCs or T cells enriched from blood (not recorded which). The CDR3 DNA is TGCAGCGTTGCGTTGGGGGACAGGGCCTACAATGAGCAGTTCTTC. It translates to CSVALGDRAYNEQFF.